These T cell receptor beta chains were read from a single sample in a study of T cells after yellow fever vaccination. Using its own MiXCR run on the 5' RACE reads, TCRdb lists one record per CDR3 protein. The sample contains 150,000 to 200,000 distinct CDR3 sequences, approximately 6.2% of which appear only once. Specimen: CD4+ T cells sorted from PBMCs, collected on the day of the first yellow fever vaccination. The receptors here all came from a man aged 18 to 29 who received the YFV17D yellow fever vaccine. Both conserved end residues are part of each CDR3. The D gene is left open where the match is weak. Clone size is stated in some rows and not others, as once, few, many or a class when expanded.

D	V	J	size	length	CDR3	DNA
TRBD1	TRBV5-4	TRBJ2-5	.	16	CASSLGGQGRWETQYF	TGTGCCAGCAGCTTGGGGGGACAGGGAAGATGGGAGACCCAGTACTTC
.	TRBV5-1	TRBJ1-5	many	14	CASSLDGSNQPQHF	TGTGCCAGCAGTTTGGACGGAAGCAATCAGCCCCAGCATTTT
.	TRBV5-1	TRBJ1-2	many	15	CASSLAGPGDYGYTF	TGCGCCAGCAGCTTGGCGGGACCTGGAGACTATGGCTACACCTTC
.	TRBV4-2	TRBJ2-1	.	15	CASSQLGGAANEQFF	TGTGCCAGCAGCCAACTGGGCGGGGCCGCGAATGAGCAGTTCTTC
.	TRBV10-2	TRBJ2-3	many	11	CASRQYDTQYF	TGCGCCAGCAGGCAATACGATACGCAGTATTTT
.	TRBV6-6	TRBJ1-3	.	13	CASSTLGGNTIYF	TGTGCCAGCAGTACTTTGGGTGGAAACACCATATATTTT
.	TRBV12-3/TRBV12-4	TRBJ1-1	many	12	CASSLEGRGAFF	TGTGCCAGCAGTTTGGAGGGTCGGGGAGCTTTCTTT
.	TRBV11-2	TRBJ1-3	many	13	CASSLDRRHTIYF	TGTGCCAGCAGCTTAGATAGACGCCACACCATATATTTT
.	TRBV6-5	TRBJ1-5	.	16	CASSYIRGLRNQPQHF	TGTGCCAGCAGTTACATCCGGGGTCTACGCAATCAGCCCCAGCATTTT
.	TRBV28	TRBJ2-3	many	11	CASSWEYTQYF	TGTGCCAGCAGTTGGGAGTATACGCAGTATTTT